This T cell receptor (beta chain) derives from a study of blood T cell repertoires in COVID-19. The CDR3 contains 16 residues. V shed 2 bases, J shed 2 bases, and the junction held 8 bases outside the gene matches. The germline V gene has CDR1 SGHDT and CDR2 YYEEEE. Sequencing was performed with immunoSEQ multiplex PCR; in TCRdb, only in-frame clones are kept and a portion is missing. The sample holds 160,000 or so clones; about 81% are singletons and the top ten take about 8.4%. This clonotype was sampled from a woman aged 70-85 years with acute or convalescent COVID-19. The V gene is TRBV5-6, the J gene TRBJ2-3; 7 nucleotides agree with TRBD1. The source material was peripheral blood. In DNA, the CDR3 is TGTGCCAGCAGCTTATTGGTAGGGGGCGTCACAGATACGCAGTATTTT. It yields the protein CASSLLVGGVTDTQYF.